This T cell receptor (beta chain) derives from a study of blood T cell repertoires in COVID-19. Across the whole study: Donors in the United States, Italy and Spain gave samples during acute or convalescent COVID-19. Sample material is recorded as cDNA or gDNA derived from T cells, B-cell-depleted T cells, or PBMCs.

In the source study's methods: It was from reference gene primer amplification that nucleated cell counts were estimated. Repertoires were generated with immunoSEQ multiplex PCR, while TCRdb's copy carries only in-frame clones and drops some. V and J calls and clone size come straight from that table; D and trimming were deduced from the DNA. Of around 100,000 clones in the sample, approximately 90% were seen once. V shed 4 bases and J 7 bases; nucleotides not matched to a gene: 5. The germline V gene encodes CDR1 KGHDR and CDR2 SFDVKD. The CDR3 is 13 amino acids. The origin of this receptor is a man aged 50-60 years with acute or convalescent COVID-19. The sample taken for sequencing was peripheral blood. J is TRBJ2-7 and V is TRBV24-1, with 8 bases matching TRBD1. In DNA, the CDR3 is TGTGCCACCAGTGAACCAGGGGGCTGGGAGCAGTACTTC. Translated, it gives CATSEPGGWEQYF.